This TCR beta chain stems from a study of response to subunit inactivated influenza vaccine. TCRdb reanalysed the RT-PCR reads using MiXCR and keeps one entry per CDR3 protein. The table has about 540,000 distinct CDR3 sequences, roughly 25% seen once. The CDR3 consists of 16 residues. Per the germline V gene, CDR1 is MNHEY and CDR2 is SMNVEV (reference sequence). With 2 bases clipped from V and 2 bases from J, the junction kept 6 bases outside the gene matches. This sample was shared with a second study, whose subject was T cells expressing NK-cell markers. That source notes: What made the TCR beta cDNA was 5'RACE template switching with UMIs. Seven of the eight sequenced donors were HCMV-seropositive; one was seronegative. Among the experiments, several used an anti-gamma-delta TCR antibody to restrict sorting to alpha-beta TCR T cells. Of CD8+ T cells, 1.0-7.0% belonged to dominant NKG2C+ clonotypes in several donors. The HCMV specificity of the expanded NKG2C+ T cell clones stayed unresolved.

This chain uses TRBV27 with TRBJ2-1; 7 bases are shared with TRBD1. The sample consisted of CD4+ T cells sorted from PBMCs, taken 12 days after vaccination. This TCR derives from a man aged 50 or older who received an inactivated influenza vaccine. CDR3 in DNA: TGTGCCAGCAGTTTAAGGGGGCACCTTGCCTACAATGAGCAGTTCTTC. Its translation: CASSLRGHLAYNEQFF.